Listed here is a single T cell receptor beta chain. Its specificity is unknown. The data derive from a study of cytomegalovirus exposure and HLA in healthy donors. Notes on the study in general: Researchers left out some V segments, among them TRBV6-2 and TRBV6-3, as indistinguishable. Cytomegalovirus status was reportedly diagnosed by the classifier with high specificity and sensitivity.

PCR primers comprised 60 Vbeta and 13 Jbeta primers. The assay was immunoSEQ multiplex PCR, and TCRdb's table has in-frame clones only and misses some. This sample carries 150,000 to 200,000 clones, about 75% of them seen once, and the ten largest clones take 6.3%. V was shortened by 5 bases and J by 7 bases, with 12 bases between the two germline ends. The CDR3 length is 13 residues. From germline, CDR1 is SSHAT and CDR2 FNYEAQ (reference sequence). Sequencing was done on a sample of PBMCs. The V and J genes are TRBV7-7 and TRBJ2-1; perhaps TRBD1 as D (6 bases). This receptor was obtained from a middle-aged man in good health and CMV-seropositive. CDR3 in amino acids: CASSQTGGNEQFF. CDR3 in DNA: TGTGCCAGCAGCCAGACAGGTGGGAATGAGCAGTTCTTC.